This entry lists 5 T cell receptor beta chains sequenced from one sample in a study of blood T cell repertoires in COVID-19. The method was immunoSEQ multiplex PCR; TCRdb's version includes in-frame clones alone and lacks a portion of them. Among 250,000 to 350,000 clones listed, roughly 85% were seen once. Sequences were obtained from PBMCs or T cells enriched from blood (not recorded which). Source of these receptors: a woman in her 30s who had recovered from COVID-19.

This chain joins TRBV6-1 and TRBJ2-2, with D tentatively TRBD1 (6 bases). CDR3 size: 16 residues. Germline values: CDR1 MNHNS, CDR2 SASEGT. Trimming removed 4 bases at V and 5 bases at J, with 17 bases between. The CDR3 protein is CASSGSGTLGTGELFF. The CDR3 nucleotides are TGTGCCAGCAGTGGATCCGGGACACTAGGGACCGGGGAGCTGTTTTTT.

This chain joins TRBV21-1 and TRBJ2-2; TRBD1, the table's D call, was not compared with the DNA. TRBV21-1 has pseudogene status. This CDR3 is 21 amino acids long. CDR3 sequence reads: CASSKDGTGGAWGVFTGELFF. In nucleotides, the CDR3 is TGTGCCAGCAGCAAAGATGGGACAGGGGGCGCATGGGGTGTGTTCACCGGGGAGCTGTTTTTT.

The CDR3 sequence: CASSPGRDGRNNQPQHF. In DNA form, the CDR3 reads TGTGCCAGCAGCCCTGGGAGGGACGGGCGGAACAATCAGCCCCAGCATTTT. V and J are TRBV7-9 and TRBJ1-5, with D possibly TRBD1 on 5 matching bases. V was cut by 5 bases and J by 3 bases, with 20 bases left in between. The CDR3 consists of 17 residues. CDR1 and CDR2 (germline): SEHNR, FQNEAQ (reference sequence). Complete variable domain (other parts from reference TRBV7-9 and TRBJ1-5): DTGVSQNPRHKITKRGQNVTFRCDPISEHNRLYWYRQTLGQGPEFLTYFQNEAQLEKSRLLSDRFSAERPKGSFSTLEIQRTEQGDSAMYLCASSPGRDGRNNQPQHFGDGTRLSIL.

This clone turned up a few times. This chain connects TRBV6-5 to TRBJ1-1; 8 bases map to TRBD1. The CDR3 runs 14 residues. The V segment lost 7 bases and the J segment 4 bases; nucleotides outside the gene matches: 8. Germline V lookup: CDR1 MNHEY, CDR2 SVGAGI. CDR3 sequence reads: CASKTPTGATEAFF. The CDR3 coding sequence is TGTGCCAGCAAAACCCCGACAGGGGCCACTGAAGCTTTCTTT.

The sample holds a few counts of this clone. The rearrangement links TRBV27 to TRBJ2-1; TRBD2 aligns across 9 bases. The CDR3 length is 14 residues. V lost 7 bases and J lost 4; bases outside the gene matches: 5. Germline lookup yields CDR1 MNHEY and CDR2 SMNVEV (reference sequence). The chain's CDR3 is CASKRGDRYNEQFF. The CDR3 DNA reads TGTGCCAGCAAGCGGGGGGACAGATACAATGAGCAGTTCTTC.